Presented here are 11 T cell receptor beta chains from one specimen sequenced in a study of tissue T cells after allogeneic stem cell transplantation. The table came from immunoSEQ multiplex PCR; TCRdb's copy has only in-frame clones and leaves some out. The sample contains about 7,400 clones, roughly two thirds of which appear only once. The specimen sequenced was blood. Receptor source: a female BALB/c mouse in good health. As its MHC haplotype, the strain has H2-d.

As for this clone: Mouse names are used for the genes. The CDR3 end lies 1 residue beyond the end of the read and is filled in from the germline J gene. The chain uses TRBV4 and TRBJ2-4; D ambiguous. The CDR3 spans 10 residues. V lost 4 bases to trimming and J lost 6 bases, with 2 bases between them. CDR1 is LGHDT, CDR2 YNNKQL, per germline (reference sequence). The CDR3 loop is CASSSNTLYF. CDR3 DNA (partial): TGTGCCAGCAGCTCCAACACCTTGTAC.

A remark on this clone: The listed genes are named as in mouse. The CDR3 region is CTCSAGDRGTGQLYF. The CDR3 DNA, read in part, is TGCACCTGCAGTGCAGGGGACAGGGGGACCGGGCAGCTCTAC. The chain links TRBV1 to TRBJ2-2; TRBD1 matches at 11 bases. Coverage ceases 1 residue before the CDR3 finishes, and the germline J gene fills in the end. There are 15 residues in the CDR3. With V trimmed by 1 base and J by 5 bases, 0 bases remained unmatched. CDR1 NSQYPW and CDR2 LRSPGD come from the germline V gene (reference sequence).

As regards this clone: The listed genes are named as in mouse. The CDR3 spells CASGGPGQGGNTEVFF. The CDR3 DNA, read in part, is TGTGCCAGCGGTGGTCCGGGACAGGGAGGAAACACAGAAGTCTTC. The chain couples TRBV13-2 to TRBJ1-1, with TRBD1 identical over 9 bases. The sequence runs out 1 residue before the end of the CDR3; the remainder is reconstructed from the germline J gene. The junction had 7 bases not matched to a gene; V was cut back by 3 bases and J by 1 base. Germline-derived CDR1 and CDR2 are NNHNN and SYGAGS (reference sequence). There are 16 residues in the CDR3.

About this clone itself: Each gene name is a mouse one. The read terminates 1 residue before the CDR3 end, so the remaining end is supplied by the germline J gene. V usage is TRBV5 and J usage is TRBJ2-4; no clear D. Trimming shortened V by 1 base and J by 0 bases, and 5 bases separated the two germline ends. The CDR3 runs to 14 residues. Germline V gives CDR1 LGHNA, CDR2 YNLKQL (reference sequence). The covered CDR3 bases are TGTGCCAGCAGCCAAGCCATTAGTCAAAACACCTTGTAC. Its translation: CASSQAISQNTLY. The complete CDR3 protein is CASSQAISQNTLYF.

This clone was counted a few times. Any gene name here is a mouse gene name. The read terminates 1 residue ahead of where the CDR3 ends, so the germline J gene completes it. The J gene is TRBJ2-3, the V gene TRBV13-1; 9 bases are shared with TRBD2. Germline V gives CDR1 NSHNY, CDR2 SYGAGN. Trimming cost V 5 bases and J 0 bases; bases outside gene matches: 4. This CDR3 has 15 amino acids. The CDR3 loop reads CASRTGGTSAETLYF. The CDR3 DNA, read in part, is TGTGCCAGCAGGACTGGGGGCACTAGTGCAGAAACGCTGTAT.

A remark on this clone: Mouse germline and gene names are used. The read is 1 residue too short to cover the CDR3 end, so that end is filled in from the germline J gene. This sequence joins TRBV4 and TRBJ1-3, with 7 bases that match TRBD1. With V trimmed by 6 bases and J by 0 bases, 2 bases remained unmatched. The CDR3 sequence is 14 residues long. Per the germline V gene, CDR1 is LGHDT and CDR2 is YNNKQL (reference sequence). CDR3: CASSYRGSGNTLYF. CDR3 bases read: TGTGCCAGCAGTTACAGGGGTTCTGGAAATACGCTCTAT.

Details on this clone: Each gene name is a mouse one. From the germline J gene comes the end of the CDR3, since the read stops 1 residue before it. This chain connects TRBV13-2 to TRBJ2-3; 13 nucleotides agree with TRBD2. Per germline, CDR1 NNHNN and CDR2 SYGAGS (reference sequence). The CDR3 totals 16 residues. V trimming: 5 bases; J trimming: 0 bases; junction bases outside the gene matches: 3. CDR3 amino acids: CASGGLGGSSAETLYF. CDR3 DNA, as far as it was read: TGTGCCAGCGGGGGACTGGGGGGGTCTAGTGCAGAAACGCTGTAT.

A remark on this clone: Gene names refer to mouse genes. With the read ending 1 residue before the CDR3 end, the germline J gene is used to fill in that end. The chain is built from TRBV31 and TRBJ1-2, with D hard to call. V was trimmed by 0 bases and J by 1 base, leaving 6 bases between them. Germline values: CDR1 GKSSPN, CDR2 SITVG. The CDR3 is 13 amino acids. The CDR3 bases that were read are TGTGCCTGGAGTCTAAGCCGAAACTCCGACTACACC. Protein: CAWSLSRNSDYT. The whole CDR3 sequence reads CAWSLSRNSDYTF. Full variable domain (missing parts from reference TRBV31 and TRBJ1-2): AQTIHQWPVAEIKAVGSPLSLGCTIKGKSSPNLYWYWQATGGTLQQLFYSITVGQVESVVQLNLSASRPKDDQFILSTEKLLLSHSGFYLCAWSLSRNSDYTFGSGTRLLVI.

In the case of this clone: Gene labels here are mouse ones. The missing CDR3 end, 1 residue past where the read stops, is filled in from the germline J gene. The chain has TRBV29 and TRBJ2-2; 8 bases fit TRBD1. CDR1 and CDR2 from the germline V gene are MSHET and SYDVDS. The ends lost 4 bases at V and 0 bases at J; junction bases unmatched: 1. The CDR3 runs to 15 residues. CDR3 DNA, as far as it was read: TGTGCTAGCAGTTCGGGACAGGCAAACACCGGGCAGCTCTAC. As protein: CASSSGQANTGQLY. The complete CDR3 sequence is CASSSGQANTGQLYF.

To note about this clone: Genes here carry mouse names. The read comes to an end 1 residue before the CDR3 does, leaving the germline J gene to fill in the end. The chain couples TRBV29 to TRBJ2-4; D ambiguous. Germline values: CDR1 MSHET, CDR2 SYDVDS. There are 15 residues in the CDR3. The V end was cut by 5 bases, the J end by 0 bases, with 12 bases between. The CDR3 reads CASSPRRYSQNTLYF. The part of the CDR3 DNA that was read is TGTGCTAGCAGTCCCCGCCGATATAGTCAAAACACCTTGTAC.

Details on this clone: Genes here carry mouse names. The covered CDR3 bases are TGTGCCAGCGGTGGGGACTGGGGGGGCGCCCATGAACAGTAC. Its translation: CASGGDWGGAHEQY. The complete CDR3 reads CASGGDWGGAHEQYF. J is TRBJ2-7 and V is TRBV13-2, with 14 bases fitting TRBD2. The read halts 1 residue ahead of the CDR3 end, with the missing end drawn from the germline J gene. V shed 3 bases and J 5 bases; nucleotides not matched to a gene: 4. The CDR3 is made up of 15 amino acids. CDR1 NNHNN and CDR2 SYGAGS come from the germline V gene (reference sequence).